The 23 T cell receptor beta chains reported below all come from one sample, sequenced in a study of blood T cell repertoires in COVID-19. The method was immunoSEQ multiplex PCR; TCRdb's version includes in-frame clones alone and lacks a portion of them. The sample holds some 45,000 clones; 76% are singletons and the top ten take 8.5%. The specimen was peripheral blood. The receptors come from a man in his 70s with active or convalescent COVID-19.

This chain connects TRBV28 to TRBJ2-7; D is possibly TRBD1 (6 bases). The ends were cut back, 7 bases at V and 4 bases at J, with 11 bases in the middle. The CDR3 contains 12 residues. Germline V lookup: CDR1 MDHEN, CDR2 SYDVKM. DNA for the CDR3: TGTGCCAGCAACAGGGTGGGTTACGAGCAGTACTTC. Amino acid sequence: CASNRVGYEQYF.

The V and J genes are TRBV19 and TRBJ1-5; maybe TRBD1 (5 bases). Germline-derived CDR1 and CDR2 are LNHDA and SQIVND (reference sequence). Trimming took 3 bases from V and 3 from J, leaving 18 bases between them. The length of the CDR3 is 17 residues. This CDR3 reads CASSISTFEGDNQPQHF. The CDR3, as DNA: TGTGCCAGTAGTATCTCAACCTTTGAAGGGGACAATCAGCCCCAGCATTTT.

The chain combines TRBV5-1 with TRBJ2-7; possibly TRBD1 for D (5 bases). V was shortened by 4 bases and J by 0 bases, with 11 bases between the two germline ends. From germline, CDR1 is SGHRS and CDR2 YFSETQ. CDR3 length: 14 residues. The CDR3 here is CASSATANSYEQYF. DNA of the CDR3: TGCGCCAGCAGCGCGACAGCAAACTCCTACGAGCAGTACTTC.

V usage is TRBV2 and J usage is TRBJ2-5; 9 bases agree with TRBD2. The CDR3 sequence is 14 residues long. J gave up 5 bases and V 10 bases, and 11 bases lay outside the gene matches. Germline loops: CDR1 SNHLY, CDR2 FYNNEI. The DNA for the CDR3 is TGTGCCACCCTAGGTCTAGCGGGGTTGGAGACCCAGTACTTC. The encoded protein is CATLGLAGLETQYF. Supplemented by reference TRBV2 and TRBJ2-5, the full variable domain reads EPEVTQTPSHQVTQMGQEVILRCVPISNHLYFYWYRQILGQKVEFLVSFYNNEISEKSEIFDDQFSVERPDGSNFTLKIRSTKLEDSAMYFCATLGLAGLETQYFGPGTRLLVL.

This sequence joins TRBV2 and TRBJ1-5; D remains unclear. Trimming left V 8 bases short and J 5 bases short, with 19 bases between. The CDR3 is made up of 15 amino acids. CDR1 is SNHLY and CDR2 is FYNNEI in the germline V gene. The CDR3 DNA is TGTGCCAGCGGCAGGCAATCCGTGTGGGATCAGCCCCAGCATTTT. Translation gives CASGRQSVWDQPQHF.

This clone occurred a few times. CDR3 residues: CASSFLARGDYGYTF. CDR3 bases: TGTGCCAGCAGCTTCCTGGCCCGGGGGGACTATGGCTACACCTTC. V is TRBV11-2 and J is TRBJ1-2; D possibly corresponds to TRBD1 (5 bases). CDR1 is SGHAT and CDR2 is FQNNGV in the germline V gene. Trimming took 3 bases from V and 3 from J, leaving 14 bases between them. The CDR3 is made up of 15 amino acids.

This sequence joins TRBV30 and TRBJ2-1; D may be TRBD2 (7 bases). Germline V lookup: CDR1 GTSNPN, CDR2 SVGIG (reference sequence). V lost 0 bases, J lost 6 bases, and 9 bases lay in between. This CDR3 comprises 13 residues. The CDR3 DNA is TGTGCCTGGAGTGTACGGGGGGCCAATGAGCAGTTCTTC. Encoded protein: CAWSVRGANEQFF.

V and J are TRBV12-3 or TRBV12-4 and TRBJ2-2; D possibly corresponds to TRBD1 (5 bases). With 1 base removed from V and 7 bases from J, the gap between germline ends came to 7 bases. This CDR3 has 13 residues. CDR3: CASSLEGIGELFF. The CDR3 DNA follows: TGTGCCAGCAGTTTAGAGGGGATCGGGGAGCTGTTTTTT.

The gene calls are TRBV3-1 (or the pseudogene TRBV3-2) and TRBJ1-6, with unresolved D. Germline CDR1 is LGHDT and CDR2 is YNNKEL (reference sequence). Trimming removed 3 bases from V and 4 bases from J, with 10 bases in between. The CDR3 runs to 15 residues. The CDR3 DNA follows: TGTGCCAGCAGCCAGGTCGCGGGATATAATTCACCCCTCCACTTT. Its protein product is CASSQVAGYNSPLHF.

V is TRBV28 and J is TRBJ1-2; no reliable D call. With 3 bases removed from V and 7 bases from J, the gap between germline ends came to 9 bases. This CDR3 region has 12 residues. Germline V gives CDR1 MDHEN, CDR2 SYDVKM. CDR3: CASSLGRVGYTF. The CDR3 nucleotides are TGTGCCAGCAGTTTGGGGAGGGTTGGCTACACCTTC.

The V gene is TRBV3-1 (or the pseudogene TRBV3-2), the J gene TRBJ2-3; TRBD2 matches at 8 bases. Germline V gene sequence: CDR1 LGHDT, CDR2 YNNKEL (reference sequence). V shed 3 bases and J 7 bases; nucleotides not matched to a gene: 15. The CDR3 covers 17 residues. CDR3 nucleotides: TGTGCCAGCAGCCATCCACCGGCGGTAGCGGGGTTGAATACGCAGTATTTT. Its translation is CASSHPPAVAGLNTQYF.

Concerning this clone itself: The same CDR3 can be traced to other DNA sequences in this sample. The chain has TRBV5-1 and TRBJ1-1, with 10 positions matching TRBD1. The CDR3 spans 12 residues. V trimming: 0 bases; J trimming: 10 bases; junction bases outside the gene matches: 0. Germline CDR1 is SGHRS and CDR2 is YFSETQ. This CDR3 is CASSLGDRGAFF. The CDR3 nucleotides read TGCGCCAGCAGCTTGGGGGACAGGGGAGCTTTCTTT.

The CDR3: CASSRGSGALHF. The DNA for the CDR3 is TGCGCCAGCAGCCGCGGGTCGGGTGCTCTCCACTTT. V gene TRBV5-1 combines with J gene TRBJ1-6; D remains ambiguous. The CDR3 totals 12 residues. The V end was cut by 4 bases, the J end by 16 bases, with 15 bases between. CDR1 is SGHRS, CDR2 YFSETQ, per germline.

This chain uses TRBV6-5 with TRBJ2-2; D might be TRBD2 (6 bases). The CDR3 contains 16 residues. The V gene's germline CDR1 is MNHEY and CDR2 SVGAGI. With 3 bases removed from V and 0 bases from J, the gap between germline ends came to 11 bases. The CDR3 DNA reads TGTGCCAGCAGTTATAGGAGGGGAGCGAACACCGGGGAGCTGTTTTTT. Its protein product is CASSYRRGANTGELFF.

The chain couples TRBV19 to TRBJ2-6; D is possibly TRBD1 (6 bases). V was pared by 6 bases and J by 0 bases, with 12 bases between. CDR3 size: 16 residues. Germline V gene sequence: CDR1 LNHDA, CDR2 SQIVND (reference sequence). The CDR3 nucleotides read TGTGCCAGTAGCGACCTACAGGGCTCTGGGGCCAACGTCCTGACTTTC. Its protein is CASSDLQGSGANVLTF.

This clone was found once. The chain uses TRBV19 and TRBJ1-2, with 9 bases fitting TRBD1. Germline loops: CDR1 LNHDA, CDR2 SQIVND (reference sequence). The CDR3 consists of 15 residues. Trimming at V came to 5 bases and at J to 3 bases, leaving 7 bases not matched to a gene. The CDR3 reads CASSRDRVVDYGYTF. DNA for the CDR3: TGTGCCAGTAGTCGGGACAGGGTGGTTGACTATGGCTACACCTTC.

V gene TRBV10-1 combines with J gene TRBJ2-5; tentative D call: TRBD1 (6 bases). This CDR3 region has 13 residues. V was cut by 8 bases and J by 5 bases, with 15 bases left in between. The germline V gene encodes CDR1 WNHNN and CDR2 SYGVQD (reference sequence). The CDR3 DNA reads as TGCGCCAGCTCAGGGGACCTTGGGGAGACCCAGTACTTC. Translation: CASSGDLGETQYF.

The chain is built from TRBV30 and TRBJ1-5; the D is unclear. The V gene lost 2 bases and the J gene lost 2 bases, with 7 bases spanning the gap. Germline-derived CDR1 and CDR2 are GTSNPN and SVGIG (reference sequence). The CDR3 contains 13 residues. CDR3 sequence reads: CAWSISGNQPQHF. CDR3 nucleotide sequence: TGTGCCTGGAGTATTTCCGGCAATCAGCCCCAGCATTTT.

V is TRBV6-5 and J is TRBJ2-5; weak D call: TRBD2 (5 bases). The CDR3 is made up of 14 amino acids. V shed 2 bases and J shed 5 bases, with 12 bases lying between them. Germline V gene lookup returns CDR1 MNHEY and CDR2 SVGAGI. The CDR3 DNA reads TGTGCCAGCAGTTACGCAGCGGAAGGGGAGACCCAGTACTTC. Translated: CASSYAAEGETQYF.

V and J are TRBV21-1 and TRBJ1-2; the table's D call, TRBD1, has no DNA check behind it. TRBV21-1 is a recognized pseudogene. The CDR3 has 14 residues. CDR3 protein: CASSKMDNNYGYTF. In nucleotides, the CDR3 is TGTGCCAGCAGCAAAATGGACAATAACTATGGCTACACCTTC.

The gene calls are TRBV2 and TRBJ1-6; D remains unclear. The CDR3 totals 16 residues. The germline gives CDR1 SNHLY, CDR2 FYNNEI. Trimming removed 4 bases from V and 0 bases from J, with 10 bases in between. The CDR3 DNA follows: TGTGCCAGCAGTGCGCGCCGGAGCTCCTATAATTCACCCCTCCACTTT. Its translation: CASSARRSSYNSPLHF.

J is TRBJ1-5 and V is TRBV2; D remains unclear. The CDR3 covers 15 residues. The germline V gene has CDR1 SNHLY and CDR2 FYNNEI. Trimming took off 4 bases at V and 1 base at J, with 11 bases between the two ends. The CDR3 loop is CASSGSGTSNQPQHF. In DNA, the CDR3 is TGTGCCAGCAGTGGGTCAGGTACAAGCAATCAGCCCCAGCATTTT.

This chain joins TRBV3-1 (or the pseudogene TRBV3-2) and TRBJ1-1; D gene ambiguous. The CDR3 extends over 15 amino acids. Per the germline V gene, CDR1 is LGHDT and CDR2 is YNNKEL (reference sequence). Trimming removed 5 bases from V and 0 bases from J, with 13 bases in between. In DNA form, the CDR3 reads TGTGCCAGCAGCTTCTTAAATAGCTTGAACACTGAAGCTTTCTTT. Its protein is CASSFLNSLNTEAFF.